Detailed here is one TCR beta chain. The germline gives CDR1 SGDLS, CDR2 YYNGEE. This CDR3 spans 14 amino acids. The V gene lost 0 bases and the J gene lost 2 bases, with 8 bases spanning the gap. The data derive from a study of PD-1 blockade in classical Hodgkin lymphoma. With no exception, relapse followed autologous stem cell transplantation in all patients, and brentuximab vedotin exposure varied. Thawed PBMCs yielded CD4+ T cells through magnetic negative selection. Clones were read by immunoSEQ multiplex PCR, and TCRdb kept only the in-frame ones, dropping some. The sample lists about 7,700 clones; roughly 85% were seen once.

This TCR was recovered from a human donor with classical Hodgkin lymphoma. The starting material was CD4+ T cells from blood, obtained at baseline. The V call is TRBV9, the J call TRBJ2-5; D gene unclear. CDR3 nucleotides: TGTGCCAGCAGCGTAGACGGTGATCAAGAGACCCAGTACTTC. It specifies CASSVDGDQETQYF.